The 28 T cell receptor beta chains presented below share a single source sample, sequenced in a study of blood T cells in healthy people across ages. A sample-barcoded 5' primer and a J-beta primer mix were used in a second PCR of about 7 to 12 cycles. From the 5' RACE reads, TCRdb called clonotypes with MiXCR, one entry per CDR3 protein. The sample has 870,000 or so distinct CDR3 sequences; 29% are singletons. Sequenced sample: blood. The receptors originated from a woman older than 75 in good health.

Comments on this clonotype: A clone one base away is much larger, so this may be a read error. The rearrangement joins TRBV11-2 to TRBJ2-5; D may correspond to TRBD1 or TRBD2 (5 bases each). The V end was cut by 5 bases, the J end by 5 bases, with 18 bases between. The CDR3 is 15 residues long. CDR1 is SGHAT and CDR2 is FQNNGV in the germline V gene. CDR3 DNA sequence: TGTGCCAGCAGCCACACACAGGCTCCGGGGGAGACCCAGTACTTC. It translates to CASSHTQAPGETQYF.

Concerning this clonotype itself: Being one base from a much bigger clone, this may be a read error. This chain links TRBV7-2 with TRBJ2-4, with 10 nucleotides matching TRBD1. The end of the DNA fits TRBJ2-7 better, so the J call may be wrong. Germline V gene data show CDR1 as SGHTA and CDR2 as FQGNSA. This CDR3 has 15 amino acids. The CDR3 DNA reads as TGTGCCGGCAGCTTAGATGGACAGGGGGGATACGAGCAGTACTTC. Translated: CAGSLDGQGGYEQYF.

This clonotype has only a few counts. The chain combines TRBV4-3 with TRBJ1-1; a possible D gene is TRBD1 (6 bases). Germline CDR1 is LGHNA and CDR2 is YSLEER. The V gene lost 4 bases and the J gene lost 1 base, with 10 bases spanning the gap. This CDR3 has 14 residues. The CDR3 here is CASSRNRENTEAFF. The CDR3 nucleotides read TGCGCCAGCAGCCGAAACAGGGAGAACACTGAAGCTTTCTTT.

V gene TRBV28 combines with J gene TRBJ2-5, with 8 bases lining up with TRBD2. The germline CDR1 and CDR2 sequences are MDHEN and SYDVKM. The CDR3 is 14 amino acids. V lost 5 bases and J lost 5; bases outside the gene matches: 7. CDR3 sequence reads: CASSETSEGETQYF. CDR3 nucleotide sequence: TGTGCCAGCAGTGAGACTAGCGAGGGGGAGACCCAGTACTTC.

The sample holds a few counts of this clonotype. The chain is built from TRBV7-2 and TRBJ2-2; TRBD2 might be the D (6 bases). The CDR3 extends over 13 amino acids. Germline V gene sequence: CDR1 SGHTA, CDR2 FQGNSA. With 8 bases removed from V and 4 bases from J, the gap between germline ends came to 11 bases. For the CDR3, the DNA is TGTGCCAGCGTCGGGGGTGGCACCGGGGAGCTGTTTTTT. Translation gives CASVGGGTGELFF.

V and J are TRBV19 and TRBJ1-2, with 10 positions matching TRBD1. Germline loops: CDR1 LNHDA, CDR2 SQIVND (reference sequence). CDR3 length: 16 amino acids. The V and J ends lost 7 bases and 4 bases, in that order; junction bases with no gene match: 12. The CDR3 nucleotides are TGTGCCAGTACCGGGGACAGGGGCTCCACTCCCTATGGCTACACCTTC. Amino acid sequence: CASTGDRGSTPYGYTF.

The chain carries TRBV7-2 and TRBJ1-6, with 7 bases lining up with TRBD1. V lost 5 bases and J lost 8; bases outside the gene matches: 12. CDR1 SGHTA and CDR2 FQGNSA come from the germline V gene. The CDR3 runs 16 residues. The CDR3 DNA reads TGTGCCAGCAGCCTGACAGGACAGGCGAGGGATTCACCCCTCCACTTT. This translates into CASSLTGQARDSPLHF.

This clonotype was counted between two and nine times. The genes are TRBV11-3 and TRBJ2-4; D ambiguous. Germline V gives CDR1 SGHNT, CDR2 YENEEA. The V end lost 2 bases, the J end lost 7 bases, and 15 bases lay between the germline ends. The CDR3 extends over 15 amino acids. The DNA for the CDR3 is TGTGCCAGCAGCTTACGAGATAAACTGGGGAACATTCAGTACTTC. Its translation: CASSLRDKLGNIQYF. Using reference TRBV11-3 and TRBJ2-4 for the parts outside the CDR3, the full variable domain is EAGVVQSPRYKIIEKKQPVAFWCNPISGHNTLYWYLQNLGQGPELLIRYENEEAVDDSQLPKDRFSAERLKGVDSTLKIQPAELGDSAVYLCASSLRDKLGNIQYFGAGTRLSVL.

V gene TRBV12-3 or TRBV12-4 combines with J gene TRBJ1-1, with TRBD1 matching 8 bases. Trimming took 5 bases from V and 1 from J; bases not matched to a gene: 6. The CDR3 has 15 residues. The CDR3 is CASSLRTGWNTEAFF. CDR3 DNA sequence: TGTGCCAGCAGTCTAAGGACAGGGTGGAACACTGAAGCTTTCTTT.

The V and J genes are TRBV5-1 and TRBJ2-5; D is possibly TRBD1 or TRBD2 (5 bases each). V lost 1 base and J lost 2, with 12 bases in between. The V gene's germline CDR1 is SGHRS and CDR2 YFSETQ. The CDR3 length is 15 residues. Here the CDR3 reads CASSLLPGPQETQYF. In DNA form, the CDR3 reads TGCGCCAGCAGCTTGTTACCGGGACCTCAAGAGACCCAGTACTTC.

This chain connects TRBV20-1 to TRBJ1-1; 8 bases are a match to TRBD1. Germline CDR1 is DFQATT and CDR2 is SNEGSKA (reference sequence). The CDR3 has 15 residues. V was pared by 0 bases and J by 0 bases, with 3 bases of the junction left unmatched. CDR3 amino acids: CSAREPGQVNTEAFF. DNA for the CDR3: TGCAGTGCTAGAGAACCGGGACAGGTGAACACTGAAGCTTTCTTT.

The chain links TRBV20-1 to TRBJ1-4; TRBD1 matches at 7 bases. The CDR3 loop spans 17 amino acids. Germline V gives CDR1 DFQATT, CDR2 SNEGSKA (reference sequence). Trimming took 3 bases from V and 4 from J; bases not matched to a gene: 14. The CDR3 nucleotides read TGCAGTGCTAGTAAACCGGGACCGGGACAGAATAATGAAAAACTGTTTTTT. Protein: CSASKPGPGQNNEKLFF.

This clonotype was recorded at least ten times. The V and J genes are TRBV2 and TRBJ1-5; TRBD1 agrees at 9 bases. With V trimmed by 5 bases and J by 7 bases, 6 bases remained unmatched. The CDR3 consists of 14 residues. CDR1 and CDR2 (germline): SNHLY, FYNNEI. In nucleotides, the CDR3 is TGTGCCAGCAGTCTTGGGACAGGGACACAGCCCCAGCATTTT. As protein: CASSLGTGTQPQHF.

The chain recombines TRBV10-3 with TRBJ1-6; D is undetermined. Looked up from germline, CDR1 is ENHRY and CDR2 is SYGVKD. Trimming removed 2 bases from V and 9 bases from J, with 8 bases in between. The CDR3 has 13 residues. This chain's CDR3 is CAISEGYGSPLHF. CDR3 nucleotides: TGTGCCATCAGTGAGGGTTATGGTTCACCCCTCCACTTT.

In the case of this clonotype: This may be a read error: a much more frequent sequence differs by one nucleotide. The chain uses TRBV12-3 or TRBV12-4 and TRBJ2-1; TRBD1 aligns across 9 bases. This CDR3 is 14 amino acids long. Losses at the gene ends were 4 bases for V and 9 bases for J; bases not matched to a gene: 7. CDR3 amino acids: CASSSGQGSSEQFF. CDR3 DNA sequence: TGTGCCAGCAGTTCGGGACAGGGCAGTTCTGAGCAGTTCTTC.

This clonotype was recorded at least ten times. The chain couples TRBV5-4 to TRBJ2-3, with D possibly being TRBD2 (5 bases). Germline-derived CDR1 and CDR2 are SGHNT and YYREEE (reference sequence). The CDR3 length is 17 residues. V gave up 3 bases and J gave up 1 base, with 18 bases separating them. The CDR3 DNA is TGTGCCAGCAGCTCCCGGGCTAGCCCCCAGGGCACAGATACGCAGTATTTT. It codes for CASSSRASPQGTDTQYF.

The sample holds a few counts of this clonotype. The chain uses TRBV7-9 and TRBJ1-4; D unresolved. Trimming left V 1 base short and J 5 bases short, with 8 bases between. Germline V gives CDR1 SEHNR, CDR2 FQNEAQ (reference sequence). The CDR3 totals 14 residues. The CDR3 is CASSLVSQNEKLFF. The CDR3 coding sequence is TGTGCCAGCAGCTTAGTATCGCAAAATGAAAAACTGTTTTTT.

This clonotype has just a few counts. The chain employs TRBV7-2 and TRBJ2-2; a weak D match, TRBD1 (5 bases). The CDR3 loop spans 16 amino acids. Trimming removed 5 bases at V and 6 bases at J, with 19 bases between. Germline V CDR1 and CDR2: SGHTA, FQGNSA. The CDR3 region is CASSPPGAIRSGELFF. The CDR3 nucleotides read TGTGCCAGCAGCCCCCCTGGGGCCATACGGTCCGGGGAGCTGTTTTTT.

This clonotype appeared many times. The V gene is TRBV2, the J gene TRBJ2-1, with 7 bases aligning to TRBD2. The V gene's germline CDR1 is SNHLY and CDR2 FYNNEI. The CDR3 has 14 amino acids. After removal of 6 bases from V and 6 bases from J, the junction contained 8 bases not matched to a gene. The chain's CDR3 is CASRMDPGGNEQFF. In nucleotides, the CDR3 is TGTGCCAGCAGAATGGACCCGGGGGGCAATGAGCAGTTCTTC.

Turning to this clonotype: With a much larger clone just one base away, this may be a read error. This chain connects TRBV6-2 or TRBV6-3 to TRBJ1-2; D possibly corresponds to TRBD1 (5 bases). The CDR3 spans 15 residues. From germline, CDR1 is MNHEY and CDR2 SVGEGT. The CDR3 DNA reads TGTGCCAGCAGCCCTTGGAGGGACCATAACTATAGCTACACCTTC. Translating gives CASSPWRDHNYSYTF.

In the case of this clonotype: This could be a read error, since a much larger clone is one nucleotide away. The chain couples TRBV7-9 to TRBJ1-4, with D possibly TRBD1 on 6 matching bases. CDR1 is SEHNR and CDR2 is FQNEAQ in the germline V gene (reference sequence). This CDR3 spans 15 amino acids. The CDR3 DNA sequence: TGTACCAGCAGTTTGACAGCGGGGGCTAAGGGAAAACTGTTTTTT. This translates into CTSSLTAGAKGKLFF.

In its sample, this clonotype was seen once. This may stem from a read error, because a much larger clone lies one nucleotide away. The chain couples TRBV3-1 to TRBJ2-4; D not certain. The ends were cut back, 0 bases at V and 15 bases at J, with 15 bases in the middle. This CDR3 region has 13 residues. The germline CDR1 and CDR2 sequences are LGHDT and YNNKEL (reference sequence). Written as DNA, the CDR3 is TGTGCCAGCAGCCAAGATCCGATCAGCGAGCGGTACTTC. This encodes CASSQDPISERYF.

This clonotype was detected many times. The chain is built from TRBV11-2 and TRBJ2-5, with TRBD2 identical over 7 bases. Per germline, CDR1 SGHAT and CDR2 FQNNGV. J was trimmed by 0 bases and V by 7 bases; bases with no gene match: 14. The CDR3 length is 17 residues. In nucleotides, the CDR3 is TGTGCCAGCAAGCGGGGCGATACCATTTGGTACCAAGAGACCCAGTACTTC. It specifies CASKRGDTIWYQETQYF.

This chain uses TRBV7-9 with TRBJ1-1, with D unresolved. Germline lookup yields CDR1 SEHNR and CDR2 FQNEAQ (reference sequence). The CDR3 sequence is 12 residues long. Trimming removed 6 bases from V and 3 bases from J, with 8 bases in between. CDR3 DNA: TGTGCCAGCAGACCCACTGACACTGAAGCTTTCTTT. Translation: CASRPTDTEAFF.

This clonotype was picked up many times. A much larger clone lies one base from this, so it may be a read error. This chain uses TRBV7-2 with TRBJ2-5; a weak D match, TRBD2 (5 bases). V lost 5 bases to trimming and J lost 11 bases, with 21 bases between them. The germline V gene has CDR1 SGHTA and CDR2 FQGNSA. The CDR3 sequence is 14 residues long. DNA for the CDR3: TGTGCCAGCAGCCTGACTAAATTGGGAAATGAGCAGTACTTC. It translates to CASSLTKLGNEQYF.

With regard to this clonotype: Just one base apart from a much larger clone, this may be a read error. The genes are TRBV3-1 and TRBJ2-7; the D gene is possibly TRBD2 (5 bases). The CDR3 runs 15 residues. Germline assignment: CDR1 LGHDT and CDR2 YNNKEL (reference sequence). The CDR3 DNA reads TGTGCCAACAGCCAAGTCCGGGGAACGACCTACGAGCAGTACTTC. Amino acids: CANSQVRGTTYEQYF.

This clonotype was counted between two and nine times. The chain is built from TRBV28 and TRBJ2-1; D gene uncertain. Germline assignment: CDR1 MDHEN and CDR2 SYDVKM. The CDR3 is made up of 14 amino acids. Trimming took 7 bases from V and 9 from J, leaving 19 bases between them. The CDR3 spells CASKPGSPRGEQFF. The CDR3 DNA is TGTGCCAGCAAACCGGGCTCTCCTAGAGGTGAGCAGTTCTTC.

The V gene is TRBV7-2, the J gene TRBJ1-1; TRBD1 is a possible D gene (5 bases). Trimming removed 4 bases from V and 10 bases from J, with 16 bases in between. Germline V gene data show CDR1 as SGHTA and CDR2 as FQGNSA. The CDR3 is 13 residues long. CDR3 protein: CASSSRQPRGAFF. CDR3 coding DNA: TGTGCCAGCAGCTCCAGACAGCCGCGGGGAGCTTTCTTT.